A single sample is the source of the 27 T cell receptor beta chains below, sequenced in a study of T-cell memory formation after mild COVID-19. TCRdb analysed the 5' RACE reads with MiXCR anew, one entry per CDR3 protein. Here the sample spans under 700,000 distinct CDR3 sequences, around 21% being singletons. The specimen sequenced was PBMCs or a T cell subset sorted from them (not recorded which). The receptors stem from an adult woman who had mild COVID-19 (a few samples of this study predate the infection). Cell type and time point are not known.

The rearrangement links TRBV7-9 to TRBJ1-4; 8 nucleotides align to TRBD1. This CDR3 has 15 residues. Germline-derived CDR1 and CDR2 are SEHNR and FQNEAQ (reference sequence). Trimming took 6 bases from V and 3 from J; bases not matched to a gene: 6. CDR3 sequence reads: CASRGGDRPNEKLFF. The CDR3 DNA sequence: TGTGCCAGCAGGGGCGGGGACAGGCCTAATGAAAAACTGTTTTTT.

This clonotype was seen many times. The CDR3 DNA follows: TGTGCCAGCAGCGCGGGACTAGCGGGGGGCACAGATACGCAGTATTTT. It codes for CASSAGLAGGTDTQYF. The genes are TRBV9 and TRBJ2-3; 14 bases fit TRBD2. The CDR3 consists of 16 residues. Per the germline V gene, CDR1 is SGDLS and CDR2 is YYNGEE. The V gene end was trimmed by 3 bases and the J gene end by 1 base; junction bases not matched to a gene: 1. Full variable domain (remainder filled in from reference TRBV9 and TRBJ2-3): DSGVTQTPKHLITATGQRVTLRCSPRSGDLSVYWYQQSLDQGLQFLIQYYNGEERAKGNILERFSAQQFPDLHSELNLSSLELGDSALYFCASSAGLAGGTDTQYFGPGTRLTVL.

This clonotype appeared a few times. V gene TRBV5-6 combines with J gene TRBJ1-5, with 8 bases lining up with TRBD1. Trimming at V came to 4 bases and at J to 6 bases, leaving 12 bases not matched to a gene. The V gene's germline CDR1 is SGHDT and CDR2 YYEEEE. The CDR3 totals 16 residues. The CDR3 protein is CASSTFQGAKAQPQHF. The CDR3 DNA follows: TGTGCCAGCAGCACCTTTCAGGGGGCCAAGGCTCAGCCCCAGCATTTT. The entire variable domain, with the rest obtained from reference TRBV5-6 and TRBJ1-5, is as follows: DAGVTQSPTHLIKTRGQQVTLRCSPKSGHDTVSWYQQALGQGPQFIFQYYEEEERQRGNFPDRFSGHQFPNYSSELNVNALLLGDSALYLCASSTFQGAKAQPQHFGDGTRLSIL.

This clonotype occurred a few times. This chain connects TRBV7-8 to TRBJ1-1; D not resolved. The CDR3 runs 14 residues. Looked up from germline, CDR1 is SGHVS and CDR2 is FQNEAQ. The V gene lost 5 bases and the J gene lost 1 base, with 11 bases spanning the gap. The CDR3 sequence: CASSGRTRNTEAFF. CDR3 nucleotides: TGTGCCAGCAGCGGCCGGACGAGGAACACTGAAGCTTTCTTT.

This clonotype was counted a few times. CDR3 residues: CASRRDQSTDTQYF. Written as DNA, the CDR3 is TGTGCCAGCAGGAGGGACCAAAGCACAGATACGCAGTATTTT. The chain has TRBV2 and TRBJ2-3, with D perhaps being TRBD1 or TRBD2 (5 bases each). V lost 6 bases to trimming and J lost 0 bases, with 10 bases between them. Looked up from germline, CDR1 is SNHLY and CDR2 is FYNNEI. This CDR3 contains 14 residues. Complete variable domain (other parts from reference TRBV2 and TRBJ2-3): EPEVTQTPSHQVTQMGQEVILRCVPISNHLYFYWYRQILGQKVEFLVSFYNNEISEKSEIFDDQFSVERPDGSNFTLKIRSTKLEDSAMYFCASRRDQSTDTQYFGPGTRLTVL.

This clonotype was found a few times. The chain uses TRBV20-1 and TRBJ2-1, with 10 bases identical to TRBD2. CDR3 length: 15 residues. Germline CDR1 reads DFQATT; CDR2 reads SNEGSKA (reference sequence). With V trimmed by 2 bases and J by 5 bases, 6 bases remained unmatched. The chain's CDR3 is CSARKTSGFHNEQFF. The CDR3 DNA is TGCAGTGCTAGAAAGACTAGCGGGTTTCACAATGAGCAGTTCTTC.

This clonotype was detected only once. This chain uses TRBV2 with TRBJ2-1; either TRBD1 or TRBD2 may fit D (5 bases each). This CDR3 is 14 amino acids long. Germline V lookup: CDR1 SNHLY, CDR2 FYNNEI. The germline V and J ends were trimmed by 1 base and 5 bases, with 9 bases remaining between them. The CDR3 coding sequence is TGTGCCAGCAGTGAAGTGGGACGGGACAATGAGCAGTTCTTC. The encoded protein is CASSEVGRDNEQFF.

The chain links TRBV14 to TRBJ2-7; 12 nucleotides match TRBD2. Losses at the gene ends were 1 base for V and 4 bases for J; bases not matched to a gene: 5. The CDR3 length is 16 residues. CDR1 and CDR2 from the germline V gene are SGHDN and FVKESK. As DNA, the CDR3 is TGTGCCAGCAGCCAAGTTAAGACTAGCGGGAGTTACGAGCAGTACTTC. It codes for CASSQVKTSGSYEQYF.

The chain couples TRBV5-5 to TRBJ2-2, with 7 bases identical to TRBD1. The CDR3 totals 15 residues. The V gene end was trimmed by 4 bases and the J gene end by 2 bases; junction bases not matched to a gene: 5. Per germline, CDR1 SGHKS and CDR2 YYEKEE (reference sequence). The CDR3 DNA follows: TGTGCCAGCAGCCACAGGGGCACTAACACCGGGGAGCTGTTTTTT. It yields the protein CASSHRGTNTGELFF.

The chain joins TRBV24-1 to TRBJ1-4; D gene unclear. Trimming cost V 11 bases and J 0 bases, with 3 bases left between them. Germline V lookup: CDR1 KGHDR, CDR2 SFDVKD. CDR3 size: 11 residues. CDR3 residues: CANSTNEKLFF. CDR3 in DNA: TGTGCCAACTCAACTAATGAAAAACTGTTTTTT.

The V and J genes are TRBV29-1 and TRBJ1-1; TRBD1 is a possible D gene (5 bases). The CDR3 has 12 residues. Trimming cost V 6 bases and J 5 bases, with 13 bases left between them. CDR1 and CDR2 (germline): SQVTM, ANQGSEA. In nucleotides, the CDR3 is TGCAGCGTCCCCGGGGGATCGACTGAAGCTTTCTTT. Residues: CSVPGGSTEAFF.

The J gene is TRBJ1-1, the V gene TRBV6-4; D remains ambiguous. This CDR3 comprises 15 residues. V was cut by 8 bases and J by 1 base, with 17 bases left in between. Germline CDR1 is MRHNA and CDR2 is SNTAGT. CDR3 DNA: TGTGCCAGCCCTAAGGTAAAGGGAAAGAACACTGAAGCTTTCTTT. Residues: CASPKVKGKNTEAFF.

V is TRBV20-1 and J is TRBJ2-7; tentative D call: TRBD2 (6 bases). The CDR3 has 20 amino acids. Trimming took 8 bases from V and 3 from J, leaving 38 bases between them. In germline, CDR1 is DFQATT, CDR2 SNEGSKA (reference sequence). As DNA, the CDR3 is TGCAGTACCCGGGCCCTATGGGGGGTCCGCGAAGCTCCACGGTTCTACGAGCAGTACTTC. Its protein product is CSTRALWGVREAPRFYEQYF.

The chain has TRBV12-3 or TRBV12-4 and TRBJ2-7; D remains ambiguous. The CDR3 has 13 residues. The ends were cut back, 6 bases at V and 4 bases at J, with 13 bases in the middle. The CDR3 coding sequence is TGTGCCAGCAGCGACGATACCCGGTACGAGCAGTACTTC. This encodes CASSDDTRYEQYF.

This clonotype appeared a few times. This chain links TRBV28 with TRBJ1-6, with D perhaps matching TRBD1 (6 bases). Trimming removed 5 bases from V and 5 bases from J, with 13 bases in between. This CDR3 contains 15 residues. The germline gives CDR1 MDHEN, CDR2 SYDVKM. This CDR3 is CASSPQTGDNSPLHF. CDR3 DNA sequence: TGTGCCAGCAGTCCCCAGACAGGCGATAATTCACCCCTCCACTTT.

This sequence joins TRBV20-1 and TRBJ1-1, with no clear D. The CDR3 consists of 16 residues. The V and J ends lost 0 bases and 1 base respectively, with 15 bases between them. The V gene's germline CDR1 is DFQATT and CDR2 SNEGSKA (reference sequence). This CDR3 reads CSARDRGMPENTEAFF. The CDR3 DNA reads TGCAGTGCTAGAGATCGCGGCATGCCTGAGAACACTGAAGCTTTCTTT.

This chain uses TRBV7-6 with TRBJ2-1; perhaps TRBD2 as D (5 bases). Trimming removed 3 bases from V and 0 bases from J, with 18 bases in between. The CDR3 is made up of 18 amino acids. The germline V gene has CDR1 SGHVS and CDR2 FNYEAQ. CDR3 loop: CASSLAGSGVYSYNEQFF. CDR3 in DNA: TGTGCCAGCAGCTTGGCGGGTTCCGGGGTCTACTCCTACAATGAGCAGTTCTTC.

The chain links TRBV4-1 to TRBJ1-2, with D unresolved. Per germline, CDR1 MGHRA and CDR2 YSYEKL. This CDR3 spans 14 amino acids. Between the trimmed V and J ends, which lost 1 base and 2 bases, there was a span of 8 bases. The CDR3 DNA reads as TGCGCCAGCAGCCAAGGAATAGGGAACTATGGCTACACCTTC. It is translated as CASSQGIGNYGYTF.

This chain connects TRBV6-6 to TRBJ1-2; 7 positions match TRBD1. Unmatched junction bases numbered 11, after V lost 5 bases and J lost 5 bases. The CDR3 runs 15 residues. CDR1 MNHNY and CDR2 SVGAGI come from the germline V gene (reference sequence). CDR3 coding DNA: TGTGCCAGCAGTCTCGGAACCGGGACAGTTTATGGCTACACCTTC. It translates to CASSLGTGTVYGYTF.

This sequence joins TRBV4-1 and TRBJ1-2; 8 bases map to TRBD1. Germline CDR1 is MGHRA and CDR2 is YSYEKL. This CDR3 is built from 17 residues. V shed 0 bases, J shed 1 base, and the junction held 7 bases outside the gene matches. The CDR3 DNA sequence: TGCGCCAGCAGCCAAGATCCTCAGGGGGCCAGTAACTATGGCTACACCTTC. Protein sequence: CASSQDPQGASNYGYTF.

This chain uses TRBV5-1 with TRBJ2-5; D is perhaps TRBD1 (5 bases). The CDR3 has 14 amino acids. V was clipped by 4 bases and J by 4 bases, with 14 bases between them. The germline CDR1 and CDR2 sequences are SGHRS and YFSETQ. The CDR3, as DNA: TGCGCCAGCAGCCCGTGGGCAGGGCTAGAGACCCAGTACTTC. It specifies CASSPWAGLETQYF.

This chain uses TRBV10-3 with TRBJ1-1; TRBD1 matches at 9 bases. The germline V gene has CDR1 ENHRY and CDR2 SYGVKD. The CDR3 runs 14 residues. The V and J ends lost 3 bases and 8 bases, in that order; junction bases with no gene match: 7. CDR3 residues: CAISERGQGGEAFF. The DNA for the CDR3 is TGTGCCATCAGTGAACGGGGACAGGGAGGAGAAGCTTTCTTT.

The V call is TRBV12-3 or TRBV12-4, the J call TRBJ2-1; the D is unclear. The CDR3 loop spans 12 amino acids. Trimming shortened V by 6 bases and J by 8 bases, and 11 bases separated the two germline ends. The CDR3 region is CASSLMLDEQFF. CDR3 nucleotide sequence: TGTGCCAGCAGCCTCATGCTGGATGAGCAGTTCTTC.

The genes are TRBV4-2 and TRBJ2-7; 9 bases are shared with TRBD2. The CDR3 consists of 15 residues. The V segment lost 2 bases and the J segment 5 bases; nucleotides outside the gene matches: 7. The germline V gene encodes CDR1 LGHNA and CDR2 YNFKEQ. The CDR3 DNA reads as TGTGCCAGCAGCCAAACTAGCGGGTGGCCTGACGAGCAGTACTTC. Encoded protein: CASSQTSGWPDEQYF.

The chain is built from TRBV7-9 and TRBJ2-2; D may be TRBD1 (6 bases). Trimming shortened V by 11 bases and J by 4 bases, and 14 bases separated the two germline ends. This CDR3 is 13 amino acids long. From germline, CDR1 is SEHNR and CDR2 FQNEAQ (reference sequence). Here the CDR3 reads CAPEGEGTGELFF. The CDR3 DNA follows: TGTGCCCCTGAGGGGGAAGGCACCGGGGAGCTGTTTTTT.

This clonotype was detected only a few times. The chain employs TRBV12-3 or TRBV12-4 and TRBJ1-2, with 11 bases identical to TRBD1. CDR3 size: 18 residues. Trimming at V came to 3 bases and at J to 2 bases, leaving 11 bases not matched to a gene. In DNA, the CDR3 is TGTGCCAGCAGTTTTAATGGGGGACAGGGGGATTACAACTATGGCTACACCTTC. This translates into CASSFNGGQGDYNYGYTF.

This clonotype turned up a few times. The gene calls are TRBV4-2 and TRBJ2-1; 8 bases are a match to TRBD2. The CDR3 runs 17 residues. The V and J ends lost 4 bases and 6 bases, in that order; junction bases with no gene match: 14. The V gene's germline CDR1 is LGHNA and CDR2 YNFKEQ. CDR3 loop: CASSPESSGARGNEQFF. CDR3 coding DNA: TGTGCCAGCAGCCCGGAAAGTAGCGGGGCCAGGGGCAATGAGCAGTTCTTC.